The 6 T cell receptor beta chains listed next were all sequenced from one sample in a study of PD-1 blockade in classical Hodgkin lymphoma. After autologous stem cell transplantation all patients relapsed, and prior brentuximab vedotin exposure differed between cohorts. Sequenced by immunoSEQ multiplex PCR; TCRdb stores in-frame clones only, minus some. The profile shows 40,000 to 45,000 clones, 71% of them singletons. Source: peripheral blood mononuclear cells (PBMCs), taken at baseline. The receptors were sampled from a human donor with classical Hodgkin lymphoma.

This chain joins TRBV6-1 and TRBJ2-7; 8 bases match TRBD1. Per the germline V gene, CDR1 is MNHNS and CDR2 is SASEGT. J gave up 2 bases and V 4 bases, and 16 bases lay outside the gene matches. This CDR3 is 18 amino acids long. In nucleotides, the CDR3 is TGTGCCAGCAGTGGATCGGACAGGGTCAGTTTTACCACCTACGAGCAGTACTTC. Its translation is CASSGSDRVSFTTYEQYF.

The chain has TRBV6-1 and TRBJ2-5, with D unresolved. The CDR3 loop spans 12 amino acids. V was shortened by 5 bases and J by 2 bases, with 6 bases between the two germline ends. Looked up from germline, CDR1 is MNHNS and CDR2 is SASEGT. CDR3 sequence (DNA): TGTGCCAGCAGTTTCGGGCAAGAGACCCAGTACTTC. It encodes CASSFGQETQYF.

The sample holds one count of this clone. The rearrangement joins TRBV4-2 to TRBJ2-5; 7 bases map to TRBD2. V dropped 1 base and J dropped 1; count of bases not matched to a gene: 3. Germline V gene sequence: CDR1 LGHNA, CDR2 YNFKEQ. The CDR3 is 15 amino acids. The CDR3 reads CASSQVGGVQETQYF. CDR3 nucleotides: TGTGCCAGCAGCCAAGTGGGAGGGGTCCAAGAGACCCAGTACTTC.

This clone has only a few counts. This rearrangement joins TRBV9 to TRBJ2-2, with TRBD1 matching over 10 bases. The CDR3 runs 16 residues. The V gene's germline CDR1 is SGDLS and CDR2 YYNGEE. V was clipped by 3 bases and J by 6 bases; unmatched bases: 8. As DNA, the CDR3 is TGTGCCAGCAGCGCCGGCGACAGGGGGCTGTCCGGGGAGCTGTTTTTT. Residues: CASSAGDRGLSGELFF.

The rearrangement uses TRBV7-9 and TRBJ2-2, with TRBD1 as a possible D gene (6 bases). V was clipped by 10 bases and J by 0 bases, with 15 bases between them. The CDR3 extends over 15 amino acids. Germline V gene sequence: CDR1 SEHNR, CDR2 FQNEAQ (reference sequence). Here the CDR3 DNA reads TGTGCCATAACGCGACAGGCGTCGAACACCGGGGAGCTGTTTTTT. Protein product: CAITRQASNTGELFF. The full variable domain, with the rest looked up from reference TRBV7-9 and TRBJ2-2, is DTGVSQNPRHKITKRGQNVTFRCDPISEHNRLYWYRQTLGQGPEFLTYFQNEAQLEKSRLLSDRFSAERPKGSFSTLEIQRTEQGDSAMYLCAITRQASNTGELFFGEGSRLTVL.

CDR3 residues: CASSVVGSRDTQYF. In nucleotides, the CDR3 is TGTGCCAGCAGCGTAGTAGGCTCACGTGATACGCAGTATTTT. The V gene is TRBV9, the J gene TRBJ2-3; D gene unclear. The CDR3 runs 14 residues. Trimming removed 0 bases from V and 6 bases from J, with 11 bases in between. CDR1 is SGDLS, CDR2 YYNGEE, per germline.